This T cell receptor beta chain was recorded in a study of cytomegalovirus exposure and HLA in healthy donors. CDR3 length: 16 amino acids. V dropped 7 bases and J dropped 1 base, with 22 bases sitting between them. Germline V gene lookup returns CDR1 GTSNPN and CDR2 SVGIG (reference sequence). The data were produced by immunoSEQ multiplex PCR, yet TCRdb's version contains in-frame clones alone and is incomplete. The table lists about 110,000 clones, 85% to 90% of them singletons. The sequence came from a woman between 18 and 30 years old in good health and CMV-seronegative. This chain joins TRBV30 and TRBJ1-1; D gene ambiguous. Sequencing used PBMCs. As DNA, the CDR3 is TGTGCCTCCACCCTGGTCGGCGGCAACTCGAACACTGAAGCTTTCTTT. Residues: CASTLVGGNSNTEAFF.